The rows below give T cell receptor beta chains drawn from one sample of a study of cytomegalovirus exposure and HLA in healthy donors. Method: immunoSEQ multiplex PCR; TCRdb's copy keeps in-frame clones and lacks some. Among about 150,000 clones, approximately 79% were seen once, and the ten largest hold less than 3.5%. The specimen was PBMCs. These receptor sequences come from a woman between 25 and 40 years old in good health and CMV-seronegative. CDR3s include the opening cysteine and the closing phenylalanine or tryptophan. The D gene is left open where the match is weak. Rows may omit the clone size; those that give it use once, few, many or a size class.

abundance,j_gene,d_gene,v_gene,CDR3aa,CDR3nt
NA,TRBJ2-2,TRBD1,TRBV5-4,CASSSRDRWESGELFF,TGTGCCAGCAGCTCTCGGGACAGGTGGGAGTCCGGGGAGCTGTTTTTT
NA,TRBJ2-2,TRBD2,TRBV29-1,CSVAGLAGARTGELFF,TGCAGCGTAGCGGGACTAGCGGGAGCAAGGACCGGGGAGCTGTTTTTT
NA,TRBJ2-7,TRBD2,TRBV5-6,CASSPPGGVYEQYF,TGTGCCAGCAGCCCCCCCGGGGGGGTCTACGAGCAGTACTTC
once,TRBJ1-3,TRBD1,TRBV6-1,CASSLTGSGNTIYF,TGTGCCAGCAGTTTGACAGGGTCTGGAAACACCATATATTTT
once,TRBJ2-7,TRBD2,TRBV9,CASSPHRRGLVYEQYF,TGTGCCAGCAGCCCCCACCGTCGGGGACTAGTCTACGAGCAGTACTTC
once,TRBJ2-7,TRBD2,TRBV5-1,CASSLLSAGEAYEQYF,TGCGCCAGCAGTCTTCTCTCGGCGGGAGAGGCCTACGAGCAGTACTTC
few,TRBJ1-1,NA,TRBV19,CASSYTANTEAFF,TGTGCCAGTAGTTATACAGCGAACACTGAAGCTTTCTTT
NA,TRBJ2-7,NA,TRBV7-2,CASSLYAHEQYF,TGTGCCAGCAGCTTATACGCGCACGAGCAGTACTTC
NA,TRBJ2-7,TRBD1,TRBV5-1,CASSFGTGGRYEQYF,TGCGCCAGCAGCTTTGGGACAGGGGGGCGCTACGAGCAGTACTTC
NA,TRBJ2-3,TRBD2,TRBV5-4,CASSSKLAGAVTDTQYF,TGTGCCAGCAGCTCAAAACTAGCGGGGGCCGTCACAGATACGCAGTATTTT
NA,TRBJ1-3,NA,TRBV7-2,CASSLGGLSSGNTIYF,TGTGCCAGCAGCTTAGGGGGACTGAGCTCTGGAAACACCATATATTTT
NA,TRBJ2-4,TRBD1,TRBV5-5,CASSVEIRTGDNIQYF,TGTGCCAGCAGCGTGGAGATCCGGACAGGGGACAACATTCAGTACTTC
NA,TRBJ1-4,NA,TRBV10-1,CASSENRGEKLFF,TGCGCCAGCAGTGAGAACCGGGGTGAAAAACTGTTTTTT
NA,TRBJ2-1,NA,TRBV15,CATSRERAENPYNEQFF,TGTGCCACCAGCCGCGAGCGGGCAGAAAACCCCTACAATGAGCAGTTCTTC
NA,TRBJ1-1,NA,TRBV19,CASSTPGRGGTEAFF,TGTGCCAGTAGTACGCCAGGGAGAGGGGGCACTGAAGCTTTCTTT
NA,TRBJ1-5,NA,TRBV5-6,CASSLTVNSNQPQHF,TGTGCCAGCAGCTTGACAGTAAATAGCAATCAGCCCCAGCATTTT
NA,TRBJ2-2,TRBD2,TRBV28,CASSSWTSGRTGELFF,TGTGCCAGCAGTTCATGGACTAGCGGTCGAACCGGGGAGCTGTTTTTT
once,TRBJ2-3,TRBD2,TRBV4-2,CASSQVGLAGAGDTQYF,TGTGCCAGCAGCCAAGTTGGACTAGCGGGAGCGGGAGATACGCAGTATTTT
NA,TRBJ2-3,NA,TRBV7-9,CASRRSSSTDTQYF,TGTGCCAGCCGGCGGAGTTCTAGCACAGATACGCAGTATTTT
NA,TRBJ2-2,NA,TRBV7-9,CASSSKWPTVPNTGELFF,TGTGCCAGCAGCTCTAAGTGGCCGACAGTTCCGAACACCGGGGAGCTGTTTTTT
NA,TRBJ1-5,TRBD1,TRBV28,CASSSDRGWIGPQHF,TGTGCCAGCAGTTCAGACAGGGGGTGGATCGGGCCCCAGCATTTT
NA,TRBJ2-1,TRBD1,TRBV4-1,CASSQGTRGRPDEQFF,TGCGCCAGCAGCCAAGGGACCAGGGGGCGCCCCGATGAGCAGTTCTTC
NA,TRBJ1-1,TRBD1,TRBV10-3,CAIRGDRAYTEAFF,TGTGCCATCAGGGGGGACAGGGCATACACTGAAGCTTTCTTT
NA,TRBJ1-1,TRBD1,TRBV19,CASSIPLQGGGRTEAFF,TGTGCCAGTAGTATCCCTCTACAGGGGGGAGGAAGGACTGAAGCTTTCTTT
NA,TRBJ1-5,NA,TRBV7-9,CASSSLISRGNQPQHF,TGTGCCAGCAGCTCACTTATTTCGAGAGGCAATCAGCCCCAGCATTTT
NA,TRBJ2-2,NA,TRBV7-9,CASSLASPPTGELFF,TGTGCCAGCAGCTTAGCCAGTCCCCCCACCGGGGAGCTGTTTTTT
NA,TRBJ2-3,NA,TRBV11-3,CASSLDGGRGDTQYF,TGTGCCAGCAGCTTAGATGGGGGGAGAGGCGATACGCAGTATTTT
NA,TRBJ2-7,NA,TRBV7-9,CASSLAAVGEYEQYF,TGTGCCAGCAGCTTAGCGGCCGTAGGGGAATACGAGCAGTACTTC
NA,TRBJ1-1,TRBD1,TRBV7-3,CASSHDRAGAFF,TGTGCCAGCAGCCACGACAGGGCCGGGGCTTTCTTT
NA,TRBJ1-5,TRBD1,TRBV6-1,CASAGGVGNQPQHF,TGTGCCAGCGCAGGGGGAGTTGGCAATCAGCCCCAGCATTTT
NA,TRBJ1-5,NA,TRBV19,CASREYPEGNQPQHF,TGTGCCAGTAGAGAATACCCTGAGGGCAATCAGCCCCAGCATTTT
NA,TRBJ2-3,NA,TRBV7-7,CASSLGGADTQYF,TGTGCCAGCAGCTTAGGGGGGGCAGATACGCAGTATTTT
NA,TRBJ2-7,TRBD1,TRBV29-1,CSVDVTGQGNHEQYF,TGCAGCGTTGATGTGACTGGACAGGGTAACCACGAGCAGTACTTC
NA,TRBJ2-7,NA,TRBV10-1,CASSEGNSYEQYF,TGCGCCAGCAGTGAGGGCAATTCCTACGAGCAGTACTTC
NA,TRBJ2-7,NA,TRBV6-5,CASSYSGVAAYEQYF,TGTGCCAGCAGTTACTCGGGGGTAGCGGCCTACGAGCAGTACTTC
NA,TRBJ2-7,TRBD1,TRBV4-1,CASSQVGTGDYEQYF,TGCGCCAGCAGCCAAGTCGGGACAGGGGACTACGAGCAGTACTTC
NA,TRBJ1-1,NA,TRBV10-3,CAISESVSTVQNTEAFF,TGTGCCATCAGTGAGTCGGTTTCTACGGTCCAGAACACTGAAGCTTTCTTT
NA,TRBJ1-4,NA,TRBV5-4,CASSLLAGEKLFF,TGTGCCAGCAGCTTGTTGGCGGGTGAAAAACTGTTTTTT
NA,TRBJ2-7,NA,TRBV27,CASSWASGTSSYEQYF,TGTGCCAGCAGTTGGGCTTCCGGGACAAGCTCCTACGAGCAGTACTTC
NA,TRBJ1-4,NA,TRBV9,CASSVGQTNEKLFF,TGTGCCAGCAGCGTGGGGCAAACTAATGAAAAACTGTTTTTT
NA,TRBJ2-3,TRBD2,TRBV11-3,CASSLYSGRSTDTQYF,TGTGCCAGCAGCTTATATAGCGGGAGGTCAACAGATACGCAGTATTTT
NA,TRBJ1-5,TRBD1,TRBV30,CAWGQGARSWNQPQHF,TGTGCCTGGGGACAGGGGGCGAGATCATGGAATCAGCCCCAGCATTTT
NA,TRBJ1-6,NA,TRBV9,CASSVARGGNSPLHF,TGTGCCAGCAGCGTAGCGAGGGGGGGGAATTCACCCCTCCACTTT
NA,TRBJ1-4,TRBD1,TRBV5-4,CASSPGQQNEKLFF,TGTGCCAGCAGCCCGGGACAGCAAAATGAAAAACTGTTTTTT
NA,TRBJ1-1,TRBD1,TRBV7-8,CASSSVPGQGDTEAFF,TGTGCCAGCAGCTCAGTCCCGGGACAGGGGGACACTGAAGCTTTCTTT
NA,TRBJ2-1,TRBD2,TRBV28,CASSLTGLAGLEQFF,TGTGCCAGCAGTCTCACGGGACTAGCGGGACTTGAGCAGTTCTTC
NA,TRBJ2-7,TRBD2,TRBV19,CATSGRVFEQYF,TGTGCCACTAGCGGGAGAGTGTTCGAGCAGTACTTC
NA,TRBJ2-3,TRBD2,TRBV7-2,CASSLVPGLAGVSTDTQYF,TGTGCCAGCAGCTTGGTTCCGGGACTAGCGGGGGTTAGCACAGATACGCAGTATTTT
NA,TRBJ2-3,TRBD1,TRBV6-1,CASRRDRGADTQYF,TGTGCCAGCAGAAGGGACAGGGGTGCAGATACGCAGTATTTT
NA,TRBJ2-7,NA,TRBV11-2,CASSLEASYEQYF,TGTGCCAGCAGCTTAGAGGCAAGCTACGAGCAGTACTTC
NA,TRBJ2-2,NA,TRBV7-8,CASSSTVNTGELFF,TGTGCCAGCAGCTCGACAGTCAACACCGGGGAGCTGTTTTTT
NA,TRBJ1-2,TRBD1,TRBV6-4,CASSLDRGYGYTF,TGTGCCAGCAGCCTCGACAGGGGGTATGGCTACACCTTC
once,TRBJ2-5,NA,TRBV5-4,CASSGGTRQSVKTQYF,TGTGCCAGCAGCGGTGGGACACGACAGTCCGTAAAGACCCAGTACTTC
NA,TRBJ2-3,TRBD2,TRBV19,CASSTSGSIGDTQYF,TGTGCCAGTAGTACGAGCGGGAGTATAGGAGATACGCAGTATTTT
NA,TRBJ2-3,NA,TRBV7-3,CASSFSGFTDTQYF,TGTGCCAGCAGCTTTAGCGGTTTCACAGATACGCAGTATTTT
NA,TRBJ2-5,NA,TRBV6-4,CASRAPGEEETQYF,TGTGCCAGCAGGGCCCCGGGAGAGGAGGAGACCCAGTACTTC
once,TRBJ2-2,NA,TRBV10-3,CAISDRRGPNTGELFF,TGTGCCATCAGTGACCGGCGGGGACCAAACACCGGGGAGCTGTTTTTT